Listed below are T cell receptor beta chains from one sample, sequenced in a study of OX40 agonist ivuxolimab in advanced cancers. Generated by immunoSEQ multiplex PCR, the TCRdb table keeps only in-frame clones and is missing some. The sample holds more than 75,000 clones, approximately 80% seen once. Specimen: CD4+ or CD8+ T cells sorted from blood, collected in a trial of the OX40 agonist ivuxolimab. These receptors were collected from an adult with an advanced solid tumor such as melanoma, head and neck, liver or kidney cancer. Each CDR3 is given with its conserved first and last residue. Each record gives: V gene, D gene, clone size, J gene, CDR3 DNA, CDR3 protein. The D gene is left open where the match is weak. Part of the rows lack a size; the others show once, few, many or a class for expanded clones.

V gene: TRBV18
D gene: .
clone size: .
J gene: TRBJ1-5
CDR3 DNA: TGTGCCAGCTCACGAAACCGGGACTCAAATCAGCCCCAGCATTTT
CDR3 protein: CASSRNRDSNQPQHF

V gene: TRBV7-8
D gene: .
clone size: once
J gene: TRBJ1-5
CDR3 DNA: TGTGCCAGCAGCTTAGCGCTACAGGGAGGTCAGCCCCAGCATTTT
CDR3 protein: CASSLALQGGQPQHF

V gene: TRBV4-1
D gene: .
clone size: few
J gene: TRBJ2-2
CDR3 DNA: TGCGCCAGCAGCCGAGTGGGGGGTAGCGCAAACACCGGGGAGCTGTTTTTT
CDR3 protein: CASSRVGGSANTGELFF

V gene: TRBV7-8
D gene: .
clone size: .
J gene: TRBJ2-7
CDR3 DNA: TGTGCCAGCAGCTTAACTGGGCCGGGCGAGCAGTACTTC
CDR3 protein: CASSLTGPGEQYF

V gene: TRBV29-1
D gene: .
clone size: .
J gene: TRBJ2-7
CDR3 DNA: TGCAGCGTTGAAGAACAGAGGGGGTTGAGGGGTGAGCAGTACTTC
CDR3 protein: CSVEEQRGLRGEQYF

V gene: TRBV6-1
D gene: TRBD1
clone size: .
J gene: TRBJ2-6
CDR3 DNA: TGTGCCAGCAGTGATGGGGACAGGGGCCTCCTCTCGGCCAACGTCCTGACTTTC
CDR3 protein: CASSDGDRGLLSANVLTF

V gene: TRBV11-2
D gene: .
clone size: .
J gene: TRBJ2-3
CDR3 DNA: TGTGCCAGCAGCTTAGTGTGGGGGACAGATACGCAGTATTTT
CDR3 protein: CASSLVWGTDTQYF

V gene: TRBV5-1
D gene: TRBD1
clone size: .
J gene: TRBJ1-2
CDR3 DNA: TGCGCCAGCAGCTGGGGACAGGGTATTGGCTACACCTTC
CDR3 protein: CASSWGQGIGYTF

V gene: TRBV11-2
D gene: .
clone size: once
J gene: TRBJ2-7
CDR3 DNA: TGTGCCAGCAGCTTAGCGGGGCTCAGGAGCTCCTACGAGCAGTACTTC
CDR3 protein: CASSLAGLRSSYEQYF

V gene: TRBV7-2
D gene: .
clone size: .
J gene: TRBJ1-1
CDR3 DNA: TGTGCCAGCAGCTCCCAGGGAGCAGGGAGGAACACTGAAGCTTTCTTT
CDR3 protein: CASSSQGAGRNTEAFF

V gene: TRBV27
D gene: TRBD1
clone size: .
J gene: TRBJ2-2
CDR3 DNA: TGTGCCAGCAGTTTATCCGCTCCCTACGGGACAGGGCACACCGGGGAGCTGTTTTTT
CDR3 protein: CASSLSAPYGTGHTGELFF

V gene: TRBV5-1
D gene: .
clone size: .
J gene: TRBJ1-1
CDR3 DNA: TGCGCCAGCAGCTTGCTGGGGCAGTACACTGAAGCTTTCTTT
CDR3 protein: CASSLLGQYTEAFF

V gene: TRBV5-1
D gene: .
clone size: .
J gene: TRBJ2-7
CDR3 DNA: TGCGCCAGCAGCTCGGCCACGGACGAGCAGTACTTC
CDR3 protein: CASSSATDEQYF

V gene: TRBV5-1
D gene: .
clone size: .
J gene: TRBJ1-1
CDR3 DNA: TGCGCCAGCAGCTCCAGGGGTAGCACTGAAGCTTTCTTT
CDR3 protein: CASSSRGSTEAFF

V gene: TRBV7-9
D gene: .
clone size: .
J gene: TRBJ2-1
CDR3 DNA: TGTGCCAGCAGCTTAGAGGGCCTGCTGCCCCGGTTCTTC
CDR3 protein: CASSLEGLLPRFF

V gene: TRBV19
D gene: .
clone size: .
J gene: TRBJ1-1
CDR3 DNA: TGTGCCAGTAGTATAGTCCCCGGAACCATGAACACTGAAGCTTTCTTT
CDR3 protein: CASSIVPGTMNTEAFF

V gene: TRBV6-6
D gene: .
clone size: .
J gene: TRBJ2-7
CDR3 DNA: TGTGCCAGCAGTTCCCCGAGACAGGAGATTTCCTACGAGCAGTACTTC
CDR3 protein: CASSSPRQEISYEQYF

V gene: TRBV11-1
D gene: .
clone size: .
J gene: TRBJ2-3
CDR3 DNA: TGTGCCAGCAGCTTGGAGGGAATCCACAGGAACACAGATACGCAGTATTTT
CDR3 protein: CASSLEGIHRNTDTQYF

V gene: TRBV25-1
D gene: .
clone size: .
J gene: TRBJ2-1
CDR3 DNA: TGTGCCAGCAGTGAATGGAACACCCTGAGAAACAATGAGCAGTTCTTC
CDR3 protein: CASSEWNTLRNNEQFF

V gene: TRBV4-2
D gene: .
clone size: .
J gene: TRBJ2-6
CDR3 DNA: TGTGCCAGCAGCCAAACAAAAGGCCCCGGGGCCAACGTCCTGACTTTC
CDR3 protein: CASSQTKGPGANVLTF

V gene: TRBV27
D gene: TRBD2
clone size: .
J gene: TRBJ2-1
CDR3 DNA: TGTGCCAGCAGGGCTAGCGGTTTCTACAATGAGCAGTTCTTC
CDR3 protein: CASRASGFYNEQFF

V gene: TRBV5-1
D gene: .
clone size: .
J gene: TRBJ1-5
CDR3 DNA: TGCGCCAGCAGCTTGTACGGGGAGGGCAATCAGCCCCAGCATTTT
CDR3 protein: CASSLYGEGNQPQHF

V gene: TRBV30
D gene: .
clone size: .
J gene: TRBJ1-1
CDR3 DNA: TGTGCCTGGAGTGTGTCAACAGGTTACACTGAAGCTTTCTTT
CDR3 protein: CAWSVSTGYTEAFF

V gene: TRBV5-1
D gene: .
clone size: .
J gene: TRBJ2-7
CDR3 DNA: TGCGCCAGCAGCAGCCCAGGGTACGAGCAGTACTTC
CDR3 protein: CASSSPGYEQYF

V gene: TRBV6-1
D gene: .
clone size: .
J gene: TRBJ2-7
CDR3 DNA: TGTGCCAGCAGTGAAGCCCCCGGGACTCCGTACGAGCAGTACTTC
CDR3 protein: CASSEAPGTPYEQYF

V gene: TRBV19
D gene: .
clone size: .
J gene: TRBJ2-5
CDR3 DNA: TGTGCCAGTAGTATACCCCCGGGGGAGACCCAGTACTTC
CDR3 protein: CASSIPPGETQYF

V gene: TRBV7-2
D gene: .
clone size: few
J gene: TRBJ2-1
CDR3 DNA: TGTGCCAGCGCCCTCGGGCTATTTAATTACAATGAGCAGTTCTTC
CDR3 protein: CASALGLFNYNEQFF

V gene: TRBV11-2
D gene: .
clone size: once
J gene: TRBJ2-1
CDR3 DNA: TGTGCCAGCACCCATGCCTTTGATGAGCAGTTCTTC
CDR3 protein: CASTHAFDEQFF

V gene: TRBV18
D gene: TRBD1
clone size: .
J gene: TRBJ1-1
CDR3 DNA: TGTGCCAGCTCACGAGCCAGGGGGCAACGGAACACTGAAGCTTTCTTT
CDR3 protein: CASSRARGQRNTEAFF

V gene: TRBV29-1
D gene: TRBD2
clone size: .
J gene: TRBJ2-7
CDR3 DNA: TGCAGCGTTCAAGGACTAGCGGGAGGTGAGCAGTACTTC
CDR3 protein: CSVQGLAGGEQYF

V gene: TRBV9
D gene: .
clone size: once
J gene: TRBJ1-4
CDR3 DNA: TGTGCCAGCAGCGTACGTAGTACGGCTAATGAAAAACTGTTTTTT
CDR3 protein: CASSVRSTANEKLFF

V gene: TRBV27
D gene: .
clone size: once
J gene: TRBJ2-3
CDR3 DNA: TGTGCCAGCAGAAGATCCGTCACAGATACGCAGTATTTT
CDR3 protein: CASRRSVTDTQYF

V gene: TRBV9
D gene: TRBD2
clone size: .
J gene: TRBJ2-3
CDR3 DNA: TGTGCCAGCAGCGTAGAGGAGAGCGGGGGGCGGACAGATACGCAGTATTTT
CDR3 protein: CASSVEESGGRTDTQYF

V gene: TRBV5-6
D gene: TRBD1
clone size: .
J gene: TRBJ2-2
CDR3 DNA: TGTGCCAGCAGGCTGACAGGGAAAAACACCGGGGAGCTGTTTTTT
CDR3 protein: CASRLTGKNTGELFF

V gene: TRBV12-2
D gene: .
clone size: .
J gene: TRBJ1-1
CDR3 DNA: TGTGCAAGTCGATCTCCCTGGGGCGGGACCGCTGAAGCTTTCTTT
CDR3 protein: CASRSPWGGTAEAFF

V gene: TRBV29-1
D gene: .
clone size: .
J gene: TRBJ2-1
CDR3 DNA: TGCAGCGTCCAAAGGCTACTAGGCGATGAGCAGTTCTTC
CDR3 protein: CSVQRLLGDEQFF

V gene: TRBV7-2
D gene: .
clone size: .
J gene: TRBJ2-7
CDR3 DNA: TGTGCCAGCAGTTCTTCCTCCTACGAGCAGTACTTC
CDR3 protein: CASSSSSYEQYF

V gene: TRBV7-9
D gene: TRBD1
clone size: .
J gene: TRBJ2-2
CDR3 DNA: TGTGCCAGCAGACAGGGGGCTAGCACCGGGGAGCTGTTTTTT
CDR3 protein: CASRQGASTGELFF

V gene: TRBV5-6
D gene: TRBD2
clone size: .
J gene: TRBJ2-3
CDR3 DNA: TGTGCCAGCAGCGTCAAACTAGCGGGGGAGTCAGATACGCAGTATTTT
CDR3 protein: CASSVKLAGESDTQYF

V gene: TRBV12-5
D gene: .
clone size: .
J gene: TRBJ2-6
CDR3 DNA: TGTGCTAGTGGTTTGATCCCCTTGCGTTTTGGAGACGTCCCTTCTGGGGCCAACGTCCTGACTTTC
CDR3 protein: CASGLIPLRFGDVPSGANVLTF

V gene: TRBV4-2
D gene: TRBD2
clone size: .
J gene: TRBJ2-4
CDR3 DNA: TGTGCCAGCAGCCCGACTAGCGGGAGAGGTGCGAACATTCAGTACTTC
CDR3 protein: CASSPTSGRGANIQYF

V gene: TRBV19
D gene: TRBD1
clone size: few
J gene: TRBJ2-1
CDR3 DNA: TGTGCCACCAAACAGGGGGGAGACAATGAGCAGTTCTTC
CDR3 protein: CATKQGGDNEQFF

V gene: TRBV5-1
D gene: TRBD2
clone size: .
J gene: TRBJ2-7
CDR3 DNA: TGCGCCAGCAGCCCCGGGACTAGCGGCTACGAGCAGTACTTC
CDR3 protein: CASSPGTSGYEQYF

V gene: TRBV5-5
D gene: .
clone size: .
J gene: TRBJ1-1
CDR3 DNA: TGTGCCAGCAGCTTGGGACGGCAGACGAACACTGAAGCTTTCTTT
CDR3 protein: CASSLGRQTNTEAFF

V gene: TRBV7-3
D gene: .
clone size: .
J gene: TRBJ2-2
CDR3 DNA: TGTGCCAGCAGCTTAATGGGGACGGACACCGGGGAGCTGTTTTTT
CDR3 protein: CASSLMGTDTGELFF

V gene: TRBV19
D gene: .
clone size: .
J gene: TRBJ1-6
CDR3 DNA: TGTGCCAGTAGTATATGGGGGAATTCACCCCTCCACTTT
CDR3 protein: CASSIWGNSPLHF

V gene: TRBV25-1
D gene: TRBD1
clone size: .
J gene: TRBJ2-6
CDR3 DNA: TGTGCCACCTCCCCCAGGGGGCGGGGGGCCAACGTCCTGACTTTC
CDR3 protein: CATSPRGRGANVLTF

V gene: TRBV12-5
D gene: TRBD1
clone size: once
J gene: TRBJ1-3
CDR3 DNA: TGTGCTAGTGGTTTGATTACAGGGGACTACTCTGGAAACACCATATATTTT
CDR3 protein: CASGLITGDYSGNTIYF

V gene: TRBV6-6
D gene: TRBD1
clone size: .
J gene: TRBJ1-1
CDR3 DNA: TGTGCCAGCAGCCCGGGACAGCTAATGAACACTGAAGCTTTCTTT
CDR3 protein: CASSPGQLMNTEAFF

V gene: TRBV20-1
D gene: .
clone size: .
J gene: TRBJ2-1
CDR3 DNA: TGCAGTGCTAGACTAGCCAATGAGCAGTTCTTC
CDR3 protein: CSARLANEQFF

V gene: TRBV19
D gene: .
clone size: once
J gene: TRBJ1-3
CDR3 DNA: TGTGCCAGTAGGACGAGGGGAGGTGGAAACACCATATATTTT
CDR3 protein: CASRTRGGGNTIYF

V gene: TRBV29-1
D gene: .
clone size: .
J gene: TRBJ1-2
CDR3 DNA: TGCAGCGTTGAAGTGGGGGGGCCCTATGGCTACACCTTC
CDR3 protein: CSVEVGGPYGYTF

V gene: TRBV11-1
D gene: TRBD2
clone size: once
J gene: TRBJ2-5
CDR3 DNA: TGTGCCAGCAGCTTATCCCCAGCGGGAGTAGGAGAGACCCAGTACTTC
CDR3 protein: CASSLSPAGVGETQYF